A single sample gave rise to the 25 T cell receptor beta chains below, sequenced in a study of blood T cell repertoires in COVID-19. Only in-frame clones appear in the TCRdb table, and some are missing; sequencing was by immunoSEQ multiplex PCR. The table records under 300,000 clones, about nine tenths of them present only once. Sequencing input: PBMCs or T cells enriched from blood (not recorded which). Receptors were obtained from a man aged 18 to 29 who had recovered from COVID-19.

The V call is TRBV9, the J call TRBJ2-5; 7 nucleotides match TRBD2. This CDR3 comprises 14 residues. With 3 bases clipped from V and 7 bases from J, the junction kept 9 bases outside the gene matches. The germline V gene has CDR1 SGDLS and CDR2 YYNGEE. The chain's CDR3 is CASSAQTSVGTQYF. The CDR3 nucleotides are TGTGCCAGCAGCGCCCAAACTAGCGTCGGGACCCAGTACTTC.

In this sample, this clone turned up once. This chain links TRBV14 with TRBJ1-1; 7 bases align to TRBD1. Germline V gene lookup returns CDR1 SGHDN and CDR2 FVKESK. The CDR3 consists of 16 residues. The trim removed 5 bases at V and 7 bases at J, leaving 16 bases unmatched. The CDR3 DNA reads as TGTGCCAGCAGCGCAACCGGGGACAGTAGATTATATGAAGCTTTCTTT. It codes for CASSATGDSRLYEAFF. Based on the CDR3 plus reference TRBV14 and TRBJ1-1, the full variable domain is EAGVTQFPSHSVIEKGQTVTLRCDPISGHDNLYWYRRVMGKEIKFLLHFVKESKQDESGMPNNRFLAERTGGTYSTLKVQPAELEDSGVYFCASSATGDSRLYEAFFGQGTRLTVV.

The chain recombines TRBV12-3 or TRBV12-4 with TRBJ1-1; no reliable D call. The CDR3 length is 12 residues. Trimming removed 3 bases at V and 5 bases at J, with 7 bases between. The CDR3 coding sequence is TGTGCCAGCAGTTTCTCGGGAACTGAAGCTTTCTTT. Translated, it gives CASSFSGTEAFF.

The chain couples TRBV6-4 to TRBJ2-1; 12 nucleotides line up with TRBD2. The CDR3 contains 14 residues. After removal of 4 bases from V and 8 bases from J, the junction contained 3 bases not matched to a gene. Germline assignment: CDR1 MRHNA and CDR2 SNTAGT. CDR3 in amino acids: CASSATSGGYEQFF. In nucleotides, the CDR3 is TGTGCCAGCAGTGCCACTAGCGGGGGGTATGAGCAGTTCTTC.

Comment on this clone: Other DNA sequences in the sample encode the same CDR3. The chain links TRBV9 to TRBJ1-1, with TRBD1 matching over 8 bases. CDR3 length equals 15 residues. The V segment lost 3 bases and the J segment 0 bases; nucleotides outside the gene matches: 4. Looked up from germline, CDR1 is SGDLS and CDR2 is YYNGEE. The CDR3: CASSAGQGVNTEAFF. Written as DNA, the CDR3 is TGTGCCAGCAGCGCTGGACAGGGAGTGAACACTGAAGCTTTCTTT.

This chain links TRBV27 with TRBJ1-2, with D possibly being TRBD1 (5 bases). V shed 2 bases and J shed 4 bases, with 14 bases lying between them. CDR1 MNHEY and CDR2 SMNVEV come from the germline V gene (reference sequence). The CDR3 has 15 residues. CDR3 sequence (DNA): TGTGCCAGCAGTTTAGCCGGGACTGGAAGCTATGGCTACACCTTC. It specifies CASSLAGTGSYGYTF.

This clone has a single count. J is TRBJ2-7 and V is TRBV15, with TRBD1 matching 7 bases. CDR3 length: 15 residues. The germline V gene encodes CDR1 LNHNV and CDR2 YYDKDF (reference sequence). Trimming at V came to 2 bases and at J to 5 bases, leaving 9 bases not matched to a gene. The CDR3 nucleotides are TGTGCCACCAGCAGAACGCGACAGGGCAGCCACGAGCAGTACTTC. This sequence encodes CATSRTRQGSHEQYF.

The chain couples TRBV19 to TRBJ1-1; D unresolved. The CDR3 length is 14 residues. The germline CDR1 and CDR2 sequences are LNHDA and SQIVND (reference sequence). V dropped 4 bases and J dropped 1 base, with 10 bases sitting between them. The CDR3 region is CASSNFGKNTEAFF. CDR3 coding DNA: TGTGCCAGTAGTAACTTCGGGAAGAACACTGAAGCTTTCTTT.

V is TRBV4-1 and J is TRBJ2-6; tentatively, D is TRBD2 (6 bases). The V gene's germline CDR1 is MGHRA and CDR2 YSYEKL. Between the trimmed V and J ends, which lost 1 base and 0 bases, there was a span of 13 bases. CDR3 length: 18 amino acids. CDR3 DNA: TGCGCCAGCAGCCAAGTTTCGGGGGTTTACTCTGGGGCCAACGTCCTGACTTTC. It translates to CASSQVSGVYSGANVLTF.

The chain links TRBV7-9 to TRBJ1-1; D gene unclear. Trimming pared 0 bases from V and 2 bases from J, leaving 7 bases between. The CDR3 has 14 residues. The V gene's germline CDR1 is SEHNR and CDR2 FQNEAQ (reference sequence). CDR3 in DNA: TGTGCCAGCAGCTTAGCACTGCTCAACACTGAAGCTTTCTTT. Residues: CASSLALLNTEAFF.

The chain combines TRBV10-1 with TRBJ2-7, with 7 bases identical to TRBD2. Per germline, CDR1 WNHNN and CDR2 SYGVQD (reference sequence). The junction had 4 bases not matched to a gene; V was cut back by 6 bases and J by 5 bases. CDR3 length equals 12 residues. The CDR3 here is CASSAGGNEQYF. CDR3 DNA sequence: TGCGCCAGCAGCGCCGGGGGGAACGAGCAGTACTTC.

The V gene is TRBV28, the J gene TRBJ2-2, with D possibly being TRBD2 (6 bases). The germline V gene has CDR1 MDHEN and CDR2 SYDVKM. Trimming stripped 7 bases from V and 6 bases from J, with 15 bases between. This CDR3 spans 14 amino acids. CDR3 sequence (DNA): TGTGCCAGCAAACGGGACTTGTCGGCCGGGGAGCTGTTTTTT. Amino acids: CASKRDLSAGELFF. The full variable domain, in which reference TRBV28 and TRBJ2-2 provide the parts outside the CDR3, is DVKVTQSSRYLVKRTGEKVFLECVQDMDHENMFWYRQDPGLGLRLIYFSYDVKMKEKGDIPEGYSVSREKKERFSLILESASTNQTSMYLCASKRDLSAGELFFGEGSRLTVL.

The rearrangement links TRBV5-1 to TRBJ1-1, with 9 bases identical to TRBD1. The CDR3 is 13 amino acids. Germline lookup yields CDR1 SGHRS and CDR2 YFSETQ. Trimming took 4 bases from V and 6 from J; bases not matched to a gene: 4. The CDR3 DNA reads TGCGCCAGCAGCCCAACAGGGGGCTCTGAAGCTTTCTTT. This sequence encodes CASSPTGGSEAFF.

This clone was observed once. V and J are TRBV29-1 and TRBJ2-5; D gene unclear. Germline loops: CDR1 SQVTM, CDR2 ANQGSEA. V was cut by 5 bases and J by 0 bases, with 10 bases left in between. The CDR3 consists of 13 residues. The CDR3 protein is CSVSRGYQETQYF. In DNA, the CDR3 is TGCAGCGTTAGTCGCGGCTACCAAGAGACCCAGTACTTC.

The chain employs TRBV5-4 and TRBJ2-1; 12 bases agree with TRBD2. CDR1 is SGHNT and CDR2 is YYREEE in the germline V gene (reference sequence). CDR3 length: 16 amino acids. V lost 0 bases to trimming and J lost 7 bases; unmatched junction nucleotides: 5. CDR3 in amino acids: CASSLEGGTSGNEQFF. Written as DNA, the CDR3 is TGTGCCAGCAGCTTGGAGGGGGGGACTAGCGGGAATGAGCAGTTCTTC.

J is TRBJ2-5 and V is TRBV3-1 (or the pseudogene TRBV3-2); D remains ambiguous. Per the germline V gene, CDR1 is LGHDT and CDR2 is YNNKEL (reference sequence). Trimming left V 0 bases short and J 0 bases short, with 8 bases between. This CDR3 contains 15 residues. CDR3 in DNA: TGTGCCAGCAGCCAAGAGGAACAGTACCAAGAGACCCAGTACTTC. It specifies CASSQEEQYQETQYF.

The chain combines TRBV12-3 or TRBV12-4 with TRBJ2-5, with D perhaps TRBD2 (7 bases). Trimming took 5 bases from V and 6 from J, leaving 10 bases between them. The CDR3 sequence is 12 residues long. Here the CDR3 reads CASSGGAQTQYF. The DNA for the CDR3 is TGTGCCAGCAGTGGGGGGGCGCAGACCCAGTACTTC.

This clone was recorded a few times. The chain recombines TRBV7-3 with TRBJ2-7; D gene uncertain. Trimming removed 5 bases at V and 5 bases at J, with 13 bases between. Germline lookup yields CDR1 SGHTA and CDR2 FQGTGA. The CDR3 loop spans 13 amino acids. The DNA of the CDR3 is TGTGCCAGCAGCCAAGGTCCCCAGGACGAGCAGTACTTC. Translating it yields CASSQGPQDEQYF.

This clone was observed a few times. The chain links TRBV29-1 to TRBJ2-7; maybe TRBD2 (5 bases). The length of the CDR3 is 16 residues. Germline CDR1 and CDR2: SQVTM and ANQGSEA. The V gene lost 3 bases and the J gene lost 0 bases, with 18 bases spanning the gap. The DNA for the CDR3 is TGCAGCGTTGAGGAGAACCGGTTCGGAGGCTCCTACGAGCAGTACTTC. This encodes CSVEENRFGGSYEQYF.

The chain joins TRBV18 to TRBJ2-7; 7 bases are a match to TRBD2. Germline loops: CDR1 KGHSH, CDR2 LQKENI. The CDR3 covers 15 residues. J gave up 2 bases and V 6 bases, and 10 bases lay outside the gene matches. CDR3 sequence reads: CASSKGSGGAYEQYF. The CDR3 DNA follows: TGTGCCAGCTCGAAGGGATCGGGGGGAGCCTACGAGCAGTACTTC.

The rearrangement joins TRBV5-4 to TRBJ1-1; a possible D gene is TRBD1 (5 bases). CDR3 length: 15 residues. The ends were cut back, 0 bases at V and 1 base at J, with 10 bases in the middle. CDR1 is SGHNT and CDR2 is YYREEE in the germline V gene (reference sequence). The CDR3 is CASSLEITGNTEAFF. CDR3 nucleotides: TGTGCCAGCAGCTTGGAGATAACAGGGAACACTGAAGCTTTCTTT.

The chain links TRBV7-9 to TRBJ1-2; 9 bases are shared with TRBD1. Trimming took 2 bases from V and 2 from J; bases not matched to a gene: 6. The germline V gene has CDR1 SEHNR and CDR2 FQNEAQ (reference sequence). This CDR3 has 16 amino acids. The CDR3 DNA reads TGTGCCAGCAGCTTACCCGGACAGGGGCTGAACTATGGCTACACCTTC. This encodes CASSLPGQGLNYGYTF.

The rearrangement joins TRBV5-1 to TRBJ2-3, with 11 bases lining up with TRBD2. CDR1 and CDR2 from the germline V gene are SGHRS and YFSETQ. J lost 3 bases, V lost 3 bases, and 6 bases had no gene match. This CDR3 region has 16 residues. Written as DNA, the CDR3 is TGCGCCAGCAGCTCCCTAGCTAGCGGGGGGACAGATACGCAGTATTTT. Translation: CASSSLASGGTDTQYF.

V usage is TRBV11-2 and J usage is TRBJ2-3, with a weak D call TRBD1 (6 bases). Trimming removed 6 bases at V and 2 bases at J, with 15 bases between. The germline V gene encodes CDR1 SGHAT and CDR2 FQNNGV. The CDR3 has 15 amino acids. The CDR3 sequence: CASSPPGQFTDTQYF. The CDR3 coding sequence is TGTGCCAGCAGTCCCCCCGGACAGTTCACAGATACGCAGTATTTT. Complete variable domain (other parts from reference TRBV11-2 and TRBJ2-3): EAGVAQSPRYKIIEKRQSVAFWCNPISGHATLYWYQQILGQGPKLLIQFQNNGVVDDSQLPKDRFSAERLKGVDSTLKIQPAKLEDSAVYLCASSPPGQFTDTQYFGPGTRLTVL.

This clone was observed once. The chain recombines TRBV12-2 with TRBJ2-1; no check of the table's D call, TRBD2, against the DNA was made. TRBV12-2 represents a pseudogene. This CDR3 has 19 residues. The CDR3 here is CASRLAVAGGPTLSNEQFF. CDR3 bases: TGTGCAAGTCGCTTAGCAGTAGCGGGAGGGCCGACTTTATCCAATGAGCAGTTCTTC.